Shown below are 21 T cell receptor beta chains from a single sample sequenced in a study of blood T cell repertoires in COVID-19. Using immunoSEQ multiplex PCR, the repertoire was profiled, and TCRdb retains in-frame clones only, with some absent. The sample consists of 100,000 to 150,000 clones, about 83% of them appearing once. The sequenced sample was peripheral blood. The receptors here all came from a human donor in a cohort sampled during active COVID-19.

This chain links TRBV6-1 with TRBJ1-3; possibly TRBD1 for D (5 bases). Germline assignment: CDR1 MNHNS and CDR2 SASEGT. The CDR3 totals 18 residues. V was clipped by 2 bases and J by 1 base, with 18 bases between them. CDR3 region: CASSELGRAPGSGNTIYF. The DNA for the CDR3 is TGTGCCAGCAGTGAATTGGGCAGGGCCCCTGGTTCTGGAAACACCATATATTTT.

The V call is TRBV9, the J call TRBJ2-1, with D tentatively TRBD1 (6 bases). The V gene lost 1 base and the J gene lost 2 bases, with 13 bases spanning the gap. The length of the CDR3 is 16 residues. Germline lookup yields CDR1 SGDLS and CDR2 YYNGEE. DNA of the CDR3: TGTGCCAGCAGCGTAAGTGGGGACATAACCTACAATGAGCAGTTCTTC. Its translation: CASSVSGDITYNEQFF.

CDR3 sequence reads: CASSLGHSTDTQYF. CDR3 sequence (DNA): TGTGCCAGCAGCTTAGGCCATAGCACAGATACGCAGTATTTT. The chain recombines TRBV7-3 with TRBJ2-3; D remains ambiguous. Deletions cut 2 bases from V and 0 bases from J, with 6 bases between. Germline values: CDR1 SGHTA, CDR2 FQGTGA. There are 14 residues in the CDR3. The full variable domain, completed using reference TRBV7-3 and TRBJ2-3, is GAGVSQTPSNKVTEKGKYVELRCDPISGHTALYWYRQSLGQGPEFLIYFQGTGAADDSGLPNDRFFAVRPEGSVSTLKIQRTERGDSAVYLCASSLGHSTDTQYFGPGTRLTVL.

The rearrangement joins TRBV19 to TRBJ2-1; 7 nucleotides agree with TRBD1. The CDR3 has 14 amino acids. V trimming: 5 bases; J trimming: 6 bases; junction bases outside the gene matches: 7. Per the germline V gene, CDR1 is LNHDA and CDR2 is SQIVND (reference sequence). DNA of the CDR3: TGTGCCAGTAGTTCTCGCAGACAGGGCAATGAGCAGTTCTTC. It specifies CASSSRRQGNEQFF.

The chain is built from TRBV19 and TRBJ1-2, with D hard to call. The germline V and J ends were trimmed by 4 bases and 3 bases, with 12 bases remaining between them. CDR1 is LNHDA, CDR2 SQIVND, per germline (reference sequence). This CDR3 comprises 14 residues. The CDR3 DNA reads as TGTGCCAGTAGTAGGATTGGGCCGGACTATGGCTACACCTTC. Translating gives CASSRIGPDYGYTF.

The V gene is TRBV4-3, the J gene TRBJ2-1; perhaps TRBD1 as D (6 bases). Looked up from germline, CDR1 is LGHNA and CDR2 is YSLEER. The CDR3 runs to 14 residues. With 3 bases removed from V and 0 bases from J, the gap between germline ends came to 6 bases. The CDR3 reads CASSQGASYNEQFF. CDR3 in DNA: TGCGCCAGCAGCCAGGGGGCCTCCTACAATGAGCAGTTCTTC.

DNA for the CDR3: TGTGCCAGCAGGTCGGGGACAGTTAGCAATCAGCCCCAGCATTTT. This gives the protein CASRSGTVSNQPQHF. The chain combines TRBV2 with TRBJ1-5; TRBD1 matches at 7 bases. V was clipped by 6 bases and J by 0 bases; unmatched bases: 5. The germline gives CDR1 SNHLY, CDR2 FYNNEI. The CDR3 extends over 15 amino acids.

This chain links TRBV9 with TRBJ2-4; 15 bases fit TRBD2. J was trimmed by 8 bases and V by 4 bases; bases with no gene match: 10. The CDR3 has 17 residues. CDR1 is SGDLS and CDR2 is YYNGEE in the germline V gene. The CDR3 sequence: CASSPLGLAGGRDIQYF. CDR3 nucleotide sequence: TGTGCCAGCAGCCCCCTGGGACTAGCGGGAGGTAGAGACATTCAGTACTTC.

The rearrangement uses TRBV24-1 and TRBJ1-1; 8 bases line up with TRBD1. The trim removed 12 bases at V and 0 bases at J, leaving 5 bases unmatched. The length of the CDR3 is 13 residues. Per germline, CDR1 KGHDR and CDR2 SFDVKD. CDR3 DNA: TGTGCCGCACGGGACAGGATGAACACTGAAGCTTTCTTT. This sequence encodes CAARDRMNTEAFF.

This clone was counted a few times. The CDR3: CASSVAADRYNEQFF. CDR3 DNA: TGTGCCAGCAGCGTAGCGGCGGATAGATACAATGAGCAGTTCTTC. The chain carries TRBV9 and TRBJ2-1; no clear D gene. The V gene lost 0 bases and the J gene lost 4 bases, with 11 bases spanning the gap. Germline V gene sequence: CDR1 SGDLS, CDR2 YYNGEE. The CDR3 sequence is 15 residues long.

The chain is built from TRBV19 and TRBJ2-3, with 9 bases fitting TRBD1. The V and J ends lost 7 bases and 4 bases, in that order; junction bases with no gene match: 9. Germline CDR1 reads LNHDA; CDR2 reads SQIVND (reference sequence). This CDR3 comprises 15 residues. CDR3 residues: CASTPGTGFADTQYF. As DNA, the CDR3 is TGTGCCAGTACACCCGGGACAGGGTTTGCAGATACGCAGTATTTT. Full variable domain (missing parts from reference TRBV19 and TRBJ2-3): DGGITQSPKYLFRKEGQNVTLSCEQNLNHDAMYWYRQDPGQGLRLIYYSQIVNDFQKGDIAEGYSVSREKKESFPLTVTSAQKNPTAFYLCASTPGTGFADTQYFGPGTRLTVL.

The CDR3 spells CASSIDRAGRLGEQFF. The DNA of the CDR3 is TGTGCCAGTAGTATTGATAGGGCGGGAAGGCTAGGTGAGCAGTTCTTC. The rearrangement joins TRBV19 to TRBJ2-1; D may be TRBD2 (6 bases). The CDR3 sequence is 16 residues long. Germline-derived CDR1 and CDR2 are LNHDA and SQIVND (reference sequence). Deletions cut 3 bases from V and 9 bases from J, with 21 bases between.

This chain connects TRBV12-5 to TRBJ1-3; TRBD1 matches 7 bases. Germline V CDR1 and CDR2: LGHNT, FRNRAP. This CDR3 region has 16 residues. With 2 bases clipped from V and 4 bases from J, the junction kept 8 bases outside the gene matches. CDR3 nucleotide sequence: TGTGCTAGTGGTTTGCATACAGGGGCGGGGGGAAACACCATATATTTT. It specifies CASGLHTGAGGNTIYF.

The V call is TRBV19, the J call TRBJ2-7; 11 bases match TRBD1. Germline loops: CDR1 LNHDA, CDR2 SQIVND (reference sequence). V dropped 1 base and J dropped 4; count of bases not matched to a gene: 3. This CDR3 has 15 residues. The CDR3 here is CASSIGGTGGYEQYF. CDR3 DNA sequence: TGTGCCAGTAGTATAGGTGGGACAGGGGGATACGAGCAGTACTTC.

Only one count was recorded for this clone. The rearrangement uses TRBV19 and TRBJ1-4, with 7 bases identical to TRBD1. V was pared by 6 bases and J by 0 bases, with 1 base of the junction left unmatched. The CDR3 loop spans 14 amino acids. The germline gives CDR1 LNHDA, CDR2 SQIVND (reference sequence). CDR3 bases: TGTGCCAGTAGGACAGGGACAACTAATGAAAAACTGTTTTTT. Translated: CASRTGTTNEKLFF.

The genes are TRBV7-2 and TRBJ1-5; weak D call: TRBD1 (5 bases). The V and J ends lost 6 bases and 10 bases respectively, with 19 bases between them. The germline V gene encodes CDR1 SGHTA and CDR2 FQGNSA. CDR3 length: 14 amino acids. CDR3 region: CASRSTGQASPQHF. The CDR3 DNA is TGTGCCAGCAGAAGCACCGGACAAGCTAGTCCCCAGCATTTT.

V is TRBV28 and J is TRBJ2-3, with TRBD1 identical over 8 bases. CDR1 is MDHEN, CDR2 SYDVKM, per germline. V shed 5 bases and J 0 bases; nucleotides not matched to a gene: 1. This CDR3 has 14 amino acids. The CDR3 bases are TGTGCCAGCAGTCCAGGGGGCAGCACAGATACGCAGTATTTT. Protein: CASSPGGSTDTQYF.

About this clone: The same CDR3 also results from other DNA sequences found in this sample. The genes are TRBV7-9 and TRBJ1-2, with a weak D call TRBD1 (6 bases). Germline V gives CDR1 SEHNR, CDR2 FQNEAQ (reference sequence). The CDR3 loop spans 14 amino acids. Trimming removed 1 base from V and 3 bases from J, with 9 bases in between. The CDR3 here is CASSLEGGYYGYTF. The CDR3 DNA reads as TGTGCCAGCAGCTTAGAGGGGGGGTACTATGGCTACACCTTC.

The V gene is TRBV14, the J gene TRBJ2-1; D not certain. V gave up 4 bases and J gave up 4 bases, with 11 bases separating them. The CDR3 is 14 amino acids. Germline CDR1 is SGHDN and CDR2 is FVKESK. The CDR3 reads CASSPVLDYNEQFF. The CDR3 coding sequence is TGTGCCAGCAGCCCCGTCCTAGATTACAATGAGCAGTTCTTC.

This sequence joins TRBV29-1 and TRBJ2-4; 9 nucleotides align to TRBD1. CDR1 and CDR2 (germline): SQVTM, ANQGSEA. The CDR3 sequence is 15 residues long. The V gene end was trimmed by 1 base and the J gene end by 8 bases; junction bases not matched to a gene: 9. Here the CDR3 reads CSVEGDRGGLDIQYF. The CDR3 DNA is TGCAGCGTTGAAGGTGACAGGGGGGGGTTAGACATTCAGTACTTC.

The chain is built from TRBV28 and TRBJ2-1, with D maybe TRBD2 (5 bases). The CDR3 spans 14 residues. The germline V gene has CDR1 MDHEN and CDR2 SYDVKM. V lost 7 bases and J 1 base, leaving 11 bases between the germline ends. The CDR3 loop is CASIPSGSYNEQFF. The CDR3 DNA is TGTGCCAGCATCCCATCGGGGTCCTACAATGAGCAGTTCTTC.